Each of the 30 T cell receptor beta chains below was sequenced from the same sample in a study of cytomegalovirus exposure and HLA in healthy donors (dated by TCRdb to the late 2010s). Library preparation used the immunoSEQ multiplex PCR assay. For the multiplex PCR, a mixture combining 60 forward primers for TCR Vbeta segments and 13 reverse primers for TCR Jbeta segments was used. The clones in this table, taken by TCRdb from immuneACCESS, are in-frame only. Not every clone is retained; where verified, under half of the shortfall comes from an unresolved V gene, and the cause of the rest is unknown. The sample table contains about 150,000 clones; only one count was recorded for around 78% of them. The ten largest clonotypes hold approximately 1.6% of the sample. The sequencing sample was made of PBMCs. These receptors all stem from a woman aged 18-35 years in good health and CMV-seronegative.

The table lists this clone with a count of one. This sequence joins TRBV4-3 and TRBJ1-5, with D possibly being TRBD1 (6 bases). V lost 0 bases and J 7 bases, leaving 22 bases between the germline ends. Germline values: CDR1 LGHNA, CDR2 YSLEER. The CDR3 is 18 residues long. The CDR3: CASSQDYRGYGGEQPQHF. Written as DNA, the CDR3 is TGCGCCAGCAGCCAAGATTATAGGGGGTACGGTGGGGAACAGCCCCAGCATTTT.

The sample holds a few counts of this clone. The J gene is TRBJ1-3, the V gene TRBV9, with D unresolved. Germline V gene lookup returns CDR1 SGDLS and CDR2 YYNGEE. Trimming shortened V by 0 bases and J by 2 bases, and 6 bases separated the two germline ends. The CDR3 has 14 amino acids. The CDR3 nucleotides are TGTGCCAGCAGCGTAGCGGTGGCTGGAAACACCATATATTTT. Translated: CASSVAVAGNTIYF.

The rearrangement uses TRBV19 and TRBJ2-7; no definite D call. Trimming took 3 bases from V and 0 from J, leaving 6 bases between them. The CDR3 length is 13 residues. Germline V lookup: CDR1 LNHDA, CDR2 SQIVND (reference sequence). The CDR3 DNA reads TGTGCCAGTAGTATTGGCATCTCCTACGAGCAGTACTTC. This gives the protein CASSIGISYEQYF.

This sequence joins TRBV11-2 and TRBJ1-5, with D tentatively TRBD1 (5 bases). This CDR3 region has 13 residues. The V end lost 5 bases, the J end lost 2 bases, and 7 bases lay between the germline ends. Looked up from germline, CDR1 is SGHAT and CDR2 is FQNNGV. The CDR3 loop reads CASSRRGNQPQHF. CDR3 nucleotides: TGTGCCAGCAGCCGCAGGGGCAATCAGCCCCAGCATTTT.

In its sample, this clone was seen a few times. CDR3: CASSDRGGNQPQHF. DNA for the CDR3: TGTGCCAGCAGTGACAGGGGAGGCAATCAGCCCCAGCATTTT. This chain connects TRBV6-1 to TRBJ1-5, with D possibly TRBD1 on 6 matching bases. The CDR3 loop spans 14 amino acids. The germline gives CDR1 MNHNS, CDR2 SASEGT. The V and J ends lost 3 bases and 2 bases respectively, with 8 bases between them.

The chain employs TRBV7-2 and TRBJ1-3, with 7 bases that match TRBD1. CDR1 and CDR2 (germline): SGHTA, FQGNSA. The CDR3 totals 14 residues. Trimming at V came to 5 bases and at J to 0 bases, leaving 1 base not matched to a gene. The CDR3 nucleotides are TGTGCCAGCAGCGGACAGGCCTCTGGAAACACCATATATTTT. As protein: CASSGQASGNTIYF.

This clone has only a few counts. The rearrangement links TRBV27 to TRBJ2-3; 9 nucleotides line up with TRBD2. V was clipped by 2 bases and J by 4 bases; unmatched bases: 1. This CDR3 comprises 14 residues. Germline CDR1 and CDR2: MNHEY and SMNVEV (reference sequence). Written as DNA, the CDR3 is TGTGCCAGCAGTTTACTAGCGGGGCCAGATACGCAGTATTTT. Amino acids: CASSLLAGPDTQYF.

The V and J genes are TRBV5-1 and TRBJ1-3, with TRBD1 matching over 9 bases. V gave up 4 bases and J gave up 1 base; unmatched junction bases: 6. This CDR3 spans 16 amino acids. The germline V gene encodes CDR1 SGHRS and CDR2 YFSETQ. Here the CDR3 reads CASSPGQGTSGNTIYF. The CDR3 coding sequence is TGCGCCAGCAGCCCAGGACAGGGGACATCTGGAAACACCATATATTTT.

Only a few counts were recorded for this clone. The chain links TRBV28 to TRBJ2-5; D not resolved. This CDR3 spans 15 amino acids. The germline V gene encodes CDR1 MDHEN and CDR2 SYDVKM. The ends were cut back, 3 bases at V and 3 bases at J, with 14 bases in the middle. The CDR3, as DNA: TGTGCCAGCAGTTTCCAGCGAGTCTTGAAAGAGACCCAGTACTTC. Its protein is CASSFQRVLKETQYF.

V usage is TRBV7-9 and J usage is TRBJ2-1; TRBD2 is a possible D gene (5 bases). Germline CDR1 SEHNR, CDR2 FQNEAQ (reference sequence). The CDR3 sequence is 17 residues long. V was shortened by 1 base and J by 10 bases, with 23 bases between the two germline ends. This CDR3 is CASSLGYADSARSEQFF. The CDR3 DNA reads TGTGCCAGCAGCTTAGGTTATGCAGATAGCGCGCGATCAGAGCAGTTCTTC.

This chain's CDR3 is CASSLVYSRNEQYF. CDR3 sequence (DNA): TGTGCCAGCAGCTTAGTCTACTCTCGTAACGAGCAGTACTTC. This chain connects TRBV11-2 to TRBJ2-7; D not certain. The V end was cut by 1 base, the J end by 5 bases, with 12 bases between. The germline V gene encodes CDR1 SGHAT and CDR2 FQNNGV. The CDR3 length is 14 residues.

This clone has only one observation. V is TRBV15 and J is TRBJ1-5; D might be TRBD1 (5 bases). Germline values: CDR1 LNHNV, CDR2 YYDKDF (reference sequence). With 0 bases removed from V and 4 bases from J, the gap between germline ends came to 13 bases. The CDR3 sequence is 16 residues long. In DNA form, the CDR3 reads TGTGCCACCAGCAGAGATAGGGGTGGAGGGAATCAGCCCCAGCATTTT. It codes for CATSRDRGGGNQPQHF.

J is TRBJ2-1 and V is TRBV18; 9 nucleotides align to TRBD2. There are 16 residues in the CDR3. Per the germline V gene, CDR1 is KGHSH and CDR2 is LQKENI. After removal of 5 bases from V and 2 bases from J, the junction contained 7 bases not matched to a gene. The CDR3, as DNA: TGTGCCAGCTCATCGGGACTAGCTGGCACCTACAATGAGCAGTTCTTC. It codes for CASSSGLAGTYNEQFF.

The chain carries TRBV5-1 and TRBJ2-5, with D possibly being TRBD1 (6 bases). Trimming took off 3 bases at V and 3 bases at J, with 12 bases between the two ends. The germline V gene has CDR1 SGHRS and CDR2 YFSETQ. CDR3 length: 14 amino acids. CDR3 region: CASSSRGTEETQYF. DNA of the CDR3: TGCGCCAGCAGCTCCAGGGGAACGGAAGAGACCCAGTACTTC. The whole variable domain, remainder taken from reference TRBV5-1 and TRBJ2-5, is KAGVTQTPRYLIKTRGQQVTLSCSPISGHRSVSWYQQTPGQGLQFLFEYFSETQRNKGNFPGRFSGRQFSNSRSEMNVSTLELGDSALYLCASSSRGTEETQYFGPGTRLLVL.

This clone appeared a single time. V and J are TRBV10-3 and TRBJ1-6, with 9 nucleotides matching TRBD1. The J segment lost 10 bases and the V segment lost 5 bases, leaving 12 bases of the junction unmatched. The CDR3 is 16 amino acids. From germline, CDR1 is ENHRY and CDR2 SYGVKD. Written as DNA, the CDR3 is TGTGCCATCAGTTCTACAACGGGACAGGGTCCCTCACCCCTCCACTTT. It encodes CAISSTTGQGPSPLHF.

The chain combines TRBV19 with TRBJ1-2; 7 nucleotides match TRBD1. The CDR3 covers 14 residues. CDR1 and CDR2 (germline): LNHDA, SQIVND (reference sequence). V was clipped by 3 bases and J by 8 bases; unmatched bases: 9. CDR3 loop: CASSIVEGAYGYTF. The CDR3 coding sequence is TGTGCCAGTAGTATTGTGGAGGGGGCGTACGGCTACACCTTC.

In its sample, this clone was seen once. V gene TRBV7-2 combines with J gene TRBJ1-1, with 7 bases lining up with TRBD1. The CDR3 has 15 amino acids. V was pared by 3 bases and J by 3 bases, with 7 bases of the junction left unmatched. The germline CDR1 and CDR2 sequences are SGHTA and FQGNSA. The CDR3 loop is CASSFTGTVYTEAFF. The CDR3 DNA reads TGTGCCAGCAGCTTTACCGGGACAGTCTACACTGAAGCTTTCTTT.

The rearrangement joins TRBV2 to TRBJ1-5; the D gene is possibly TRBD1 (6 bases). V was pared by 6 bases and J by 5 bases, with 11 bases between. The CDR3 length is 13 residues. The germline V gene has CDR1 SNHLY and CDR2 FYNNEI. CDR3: CASRRGWDQPQHF. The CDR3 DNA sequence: TGTGCCAGCAGAAGGGGGTGGGATCAGCCCCAGCATTTT.

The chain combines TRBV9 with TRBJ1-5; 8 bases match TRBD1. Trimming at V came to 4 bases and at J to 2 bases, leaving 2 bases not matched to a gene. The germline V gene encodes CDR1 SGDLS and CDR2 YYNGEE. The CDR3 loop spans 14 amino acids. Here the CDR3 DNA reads TGTGCCAGCAGCCCGACAGGGGGCAATCAGCCCCAGCATTTT. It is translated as CASSPTGGNQPQHF.

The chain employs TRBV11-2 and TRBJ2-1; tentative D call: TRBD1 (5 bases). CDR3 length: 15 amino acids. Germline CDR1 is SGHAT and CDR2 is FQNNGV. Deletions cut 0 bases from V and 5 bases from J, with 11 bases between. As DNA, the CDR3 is TGTGCCAGCAGCTTAGAAGGGGCTAGAAACAATGAGCAGTTCTTC. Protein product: CASSLEGARNNEQFF. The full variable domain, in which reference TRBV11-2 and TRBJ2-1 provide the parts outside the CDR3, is EAGVAQSPRYKIIEKRQSVAFWCNPISGHATLYWYQQILGQGPKLLIQFQNNGVVDDSQLPKDRFSAERLKGVDSTLKIQPAKLEDSAVYLCASSLEGARNNEQFFGPGTRLTVL.

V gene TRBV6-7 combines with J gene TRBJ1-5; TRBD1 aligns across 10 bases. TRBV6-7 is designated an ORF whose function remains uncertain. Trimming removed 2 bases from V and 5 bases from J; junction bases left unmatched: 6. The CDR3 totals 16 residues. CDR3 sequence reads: CASSYRDRGGDQPQHF. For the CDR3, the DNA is TGTGCCAGCAGTTACCGGGACAGGGGAGGCGATCAGCCCCAGCATTTT.

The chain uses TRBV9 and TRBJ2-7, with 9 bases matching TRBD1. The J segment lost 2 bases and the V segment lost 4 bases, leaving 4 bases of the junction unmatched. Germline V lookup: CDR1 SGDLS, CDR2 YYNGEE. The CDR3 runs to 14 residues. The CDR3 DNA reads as TGTGCCAGCAGCCCCCGACAGGGGGCCTACGAGCAGTACTTC. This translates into CASSPRQGAYEQYF. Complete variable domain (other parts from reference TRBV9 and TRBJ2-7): DSGVTQTPKHLITATGQRVTLRCSPRSGDLSVYWYQQSLDQGLQFLIQYYNGEERAKGNILERFSAQQFPDLHSELNLSSLELGDSALYFCASSPRQGAYEQYFGPGTRLTVT.

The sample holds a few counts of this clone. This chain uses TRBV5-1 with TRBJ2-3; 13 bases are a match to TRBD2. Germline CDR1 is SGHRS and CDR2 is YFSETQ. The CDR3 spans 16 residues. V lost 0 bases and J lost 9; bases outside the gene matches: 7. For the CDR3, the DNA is TGCGCCAGCAGCTTGGCGGGGACTAGCGGGAAAGACACGCAGTATTTT. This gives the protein CASSLAGTSGKDTQYF. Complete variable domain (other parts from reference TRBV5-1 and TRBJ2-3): KAGVTQTPRYLIKTRGQQVTLSCSPISGHRSVSWYQQTPGQGLQFLFEYFSETQRNKGNFPGRFSGRQFSNSRSEMNVSTLELGDSALYLCASSLAGTSGKDTQYFGPGTRLTVL.

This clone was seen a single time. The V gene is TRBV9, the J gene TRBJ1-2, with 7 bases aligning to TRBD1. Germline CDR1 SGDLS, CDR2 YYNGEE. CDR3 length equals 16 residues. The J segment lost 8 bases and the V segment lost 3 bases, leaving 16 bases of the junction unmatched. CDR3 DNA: TGTGCCAGCAGCGCTCCAGCCGAGACAGGGTTAAAAGGCTACACCTTC. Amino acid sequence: CASSAPAETGLKGYTF.

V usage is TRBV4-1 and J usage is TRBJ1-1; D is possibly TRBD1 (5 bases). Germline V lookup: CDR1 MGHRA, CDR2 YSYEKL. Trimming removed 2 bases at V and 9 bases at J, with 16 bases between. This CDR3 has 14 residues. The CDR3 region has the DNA TGCGCCAGCAGCCAACTACGGGGGTTTAGTCAAGCTTTCTTT. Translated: CASSQLRGFSQAFF.

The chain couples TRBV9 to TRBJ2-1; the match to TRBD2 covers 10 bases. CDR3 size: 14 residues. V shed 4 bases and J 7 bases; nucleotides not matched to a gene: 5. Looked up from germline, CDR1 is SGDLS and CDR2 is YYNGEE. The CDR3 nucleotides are TGTGCCAGCAGCTCTAGCGGGAGACGGAATGAGCAGTTCTTC. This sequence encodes CASSSSGRRNEQFF. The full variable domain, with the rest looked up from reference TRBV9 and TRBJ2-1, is DSGVTQTPKHLITATGQRVTLRCSPRSGDLSVYWYQQSLDQGLQFLIQYYNGEERAKGNILERFSAQQFPDLHSELNLSSLELGDSALYFCASSSSGRRNEQFFGPGTRLTVL.

CDR3 DNA: TGCGCCAGCAGCCGGGAAGGGGCTAGCGGGAGCGTCGGGGAGCTGTTTTTT. The encoded protein is CASSREGASGSVGELFF. This rearrangement joins TRBV4-1 to TRBJ2-2; 10 nucleotides line up with TRBD2. Losses at the gene ends were 4 bases for V and 7 bases for J; bases not matched to a gene: 12. CDR1 is MGHRA and CDR2 is YSYEKL in the germline V gene. CDR3 length: 17 residues.

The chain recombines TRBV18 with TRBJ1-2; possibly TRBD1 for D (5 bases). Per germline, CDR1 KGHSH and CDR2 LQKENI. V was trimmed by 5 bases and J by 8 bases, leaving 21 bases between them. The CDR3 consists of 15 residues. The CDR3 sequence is CASSTTNRRSSGYTF. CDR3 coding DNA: TGTGCCAGCTCAACCACAAACAGGAGATCATCGGGCTACACCTTC.

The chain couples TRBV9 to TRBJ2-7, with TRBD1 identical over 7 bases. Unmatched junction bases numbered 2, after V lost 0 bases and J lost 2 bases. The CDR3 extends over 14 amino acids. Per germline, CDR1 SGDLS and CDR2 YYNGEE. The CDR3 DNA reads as TGTGCCAGCAGCGTAGGGACAGGTACCTACGAGCAGTACTTC. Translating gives CASSVGTGTYEQYF.

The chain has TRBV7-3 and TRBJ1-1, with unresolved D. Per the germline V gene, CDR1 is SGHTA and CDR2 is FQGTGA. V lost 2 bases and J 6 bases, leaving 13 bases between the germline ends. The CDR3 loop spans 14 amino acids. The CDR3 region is CASSLFGASAEAFF. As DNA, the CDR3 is TGTGCCAGCAGCTTATTTGGTGCGAGCGCTGAAGCTTTCTTT.